The next 27 T cell receptor beta chains were all read from a single sample in a study of blood T cell repertoires in COVID-19. The repertoire was sequenced with immunoSEQ multiplex PCR; TCRdb's copy has only in-frame clones and lacks some. The table has more than 45,000 clones, over 80% seen once. Specimen: peripheral blood. Source of these receptors: a man between 60 and 75 years old with acute or convalescent COVID-19.

The V gene is TRBV11-3, the J gene TRBJ2-1, with D maybe TRBD2 (5 bases). V was cut by 4 bases and J by 4 bases, with 8 bases left in between. This CDR3 region has 13 residues. Germline values: CDR1 SGHNT, CDR2 YENEEA. The CDR3 DNA reads as TGTGCCAGCAGCTCCAGAGGGTACAATGAGCAGTTCTTC. Residues: CASSSRGYNEQFF.

V and J are TRBV9 and TRBJ1-4, with a weak D call TRBD1 (6 bases). In germline, CDR1 is SGDLS, CDR2 YYNGEE. V shed 7 bases and J shed 8 bases, with 15 bases lying between them. The CDR3 consists of 13 residues. The CDR3 loop is CASGGLWGEKLFF. CDR3 nucleotides: TGTGCCAGCGGGGGCCTGTGGGGAGAAAAACTGTTTTTT.

The V call is TRBV4-1, the J call TRBJ2-7, with 7 positions matching TRBD1. CDR3 length equals 14 residues. V lost 5 bases, J lost 1 base, and 5 bases stayed unmatched. Germline CDR1 is MGHRA and CDR2 is YSYEKL. CDR3 coding DNA: TGCGCCAGCAGCTCACGGACAGGTTCCTACGAGCAGTACTTC. This encodes CASSSRTGSYEQYF.

The V and J genes are TRBV5-1 and TRBJ1-2, with 9 bases that match TRBD1. Germline loops: CDR1 SGHRS, CDR2 YFSETQ. This CDR3 region has 16 residues. J was trimmed by 5 bases and V by 4 bases; bases with no gene match: 12. This CDR3 reads CASSPSPDRGGYGYTF. For the CDR3, the DNA is TGCGCCAGCAGCCCTTCCCCGGACAGGGGAGGATATGGCTACACCTTC.

The V and J genes are TRBV10-3 and TRBJ2-3, with 9 bases matching TRBD1. This CDR3 region has 16 residues. Germline CDR1 is ENHRY and CDR2 is SYGVKD. V shed 0 bases, J shed 3 bases, and the junction held 4 bases outside the gene matches. The DNA of the CDR3 is TGTGCCATCAGTGAGTCGAGTGACAGGGGGACAGATACGCAGTATTTT. This gives the protein CAISESSDRGTDTQYF.

The chain has TRBV28 and TRBJ1-4; D is uncertain. Germline V gene lookup returns CDR1 MDHEN and CDR2 SYDVKM. The CDR3 extends over 16 amino acids. V lost 9 bases to trimming and J lost 0 bases, with 17 bases between them. The chain's CDR3 is CASRRAPGATNEKLFF. The DNA of the CDR3 is TGTGCCAGTCGAAGGGCCCCCGGGGCAACTAATGAAAAACTGTTTTTT.

The chain employs TRBV3-1 (or the pseudogene TRBV3-2) and TRBJ2-3; 8 positions agree with TRBD2. V lost 4 bases, J lost 5 bases, and 5 bases stayed unmatched. CDR1 is LGHDT and CDR2 is YNNKEL in the germline V gene (reference sequence). This CDR3 is 14 amino acids long. CDR3 nucleotide sequence: TGTGCCAGCAGCCTCGGGAGGGCGGGAGATACGCAGTATTTT. Protein sequence: CASSLGRAGDTQYF.

The chain joins TRBV30 to TRBJ2-7; 8 bases fit TRBD2. Germline CDR1 is GTSNPN and CDR2 is SVGIG (reference sequence). This CDR3 is 15 amino acids long. The V segment lost 0 bases and the J segment 2 bases; nucleotides outside the gene matches: 6. CDR3 DNA sequence: TGTGCCTGGAGTGTACGGGGTAGCGGGGCCTACGAGCAGTACTTC. This sequence encodes CAWSVRGSGAYEQYF.

The chain carries TRBV7-9 and TRBJ2-3, with no clear D. This CDR3 has 14 residues. Trimming took off 3 bases at V and 1 base at J, with 8 bases between the two ends. Germline V gives CDR1 SEHNR, CDR2 FQNEAQ (reference sequence). CDR3 in amino acids: CASSFREGTDTQYF. CDR3 DNA sequence: TGTGCCAGCAGCTTTCGAGAGGGCACAGATACGCAGTATTTT.

The V gene is TRBV5-1, the J gene TRBJ2-5, with D maybe TRBD2 (5 bases). Looked up from germline, CDR1 is SGHRS and CDR2 is YFSETQ. V was pared by 4 bases and J by 5 bases, with 18 bases between. The CDR3 covers 15 residues. CDR3 loop: CASSPVGSSVETQYF. Written as DNA, the CDR3 is TGCGCCAGCAGCCCCGTTGGGAGTAGCGTGGAGACCCAGTACTTC.

The chain carries TRBV5-1 and TRBJ1-1, with 9 bases that match TRBD1. The CDR3 is 13 residues long. V shed 4 bases and J 6 bases; nucleotides not matched to a gene: 4. CDR1 is SGHRS and CDR2 is YFSETQ in the germline V gene. The CDR3 coding sequence is TGCGCCAGCAGCCTGGACAGGGGACCTGAAGCTTTCTTT. Protein product: CASSLDRGPEAFF.

The chain uses TRBV10-3 and TRBJ2-2, with 8 nucleotides matching TRBD1. CDR1 and CDR2 from the germline V gene are ENHRY and SYGVKD. Trimming cost V 11 bases and J 6 bases; bases outside gene matches: 14. The CDR3 totals 15 residues. The CDR3, as DNA: TGTGCCTCCGGGAGCGGACAGGGTGGGTCCGGGGAGCTGTTTTTT. This sequence encodes CASGSGQGGSGELFF.

The chain uses TRBV6-5 and TRBJ1-1; 7 nucleotides line up with TRBD1. V was pared by 5 bases and J by 14 bases, with 11 bases of the junction left unmatched. Looked up from germline, CDR1 is MNHEY and CDR2 is SVGAGI. The CDR3 has 12 residues. The CDR3 DNA reads TGTGCCAGCAGTCAATCGACAGGGCATCCCTTCTTT. Amino acids: CASSQSTGHPFF.

The rearrangement joins TRBV19 to TRBJ1-1; D is ambiguous. The germline gives CDR1 LNHDA, CDR2 SQIVND (reference sequence). The length of the CDR3 is 13 residues. Trimming left V 8 bases short and J 5 bases short, with 15 bases between. CDR3 protein: CASRHPHDTEAFF. DNA for the CDR3: TGTGCCAGTCGACACCCTCACGATACTGAAGCTTTCTTT.

V gene TRBV7-9 combines with J gene TRBJ1-2; 10 nucleotides line up with TRBD1. The CDR3 covers 17 residues. In germline, CDR1 is SEHNR, CDR2 FQNEAQ (reference sequence). The trim removed 7 bases at V and 5 bases at J, leaving 16 bases unmatched. In DNA, the CDR3 is TGTGCCAGCACTCCGGACAGGGGGGATGAGAGGATTTATGGCTACACCTTC. This codes for CASTPDRGDERIYGYTF.

This rearrangement joins TRBV6-2 or TRBV6-3 to TRBJ2-5, with a tentative D call TRBD2 (5 bases). This CDR3 contains 17 residues. Trimming stripped 0 bases from V and 5 bases from J, with 19 bases between. Germline V CDR1 and CDR2: MNHEY, SVGEGT. The DNA for the CDR3 is TGTGCCAGCAGTTACTCAGGTCGGAGCCGCCGGGGTGAGACCCAGTACTTC. Residues: CASSYSGRSRRGETQYF.

This clone has just a few counts. The chain has TRBV29-1 and TRBJ1-3; D is possibly TRBD1 (6 bases). CDR1 and CDR2 from the germline V gene are SQVTM and ANQGSEA. The CDR3 sequence is 13 residues long. Trimming shortened V by 3 bases and J by 3 bases, and 9 bases separated the two germline ends. The CDR3: CSVEGALGNTIYF. The CDR3 DNA reads as TGCAGCGTTGAGGGGGCCCTTGGAAACACCATATATTTT.

The CDR3 reads CASRQRGNTEAFF. DNA for the CDR3: TGTGCCAGTAGGCAGAGAGGCAACACTGAAGCTTTCTTT. The V gene is TRBV19, the J gene TRBJ1-1; D gene uncertain. There are 13 residues in the CDR3. The germline V gene has CDR1 LNHDA and CDR2 SQIVND (reference sequence). V was cut by 6 bases and J by 2 bases, with 10 bases left in between.

The rearrangement joins TRBV5-1 to TRBJ1-1, with TRBD1 identical over 9 bases. The V and J ends lost 4 bases and 1 base, in that order; junction bases with no gene match: 5. This CDR3 spans 15 amino acids. The germline CDR1 and CDR2 sequences are SGHRS and YFSETQ. The CDR3 DNA follows: TGCGCCAGCAGCACGAAGGGACAGGGGAACACTGAAGCTTTCTTT. Its translation is CASSTKGQGNTEAFF.

This clone was observed a single time. V and J are TRBV7-3 and TRBJ2-7; TRBD2 matches 7 bases. Germline V lookup: CDR1 SGHTA, CDR2 FQGTGA. CDR3 length: 14 residues. The junction had 8 bases not matched to a gene; V was cut back by 4 bases and J by 5 bases. CDR3 nucleotides: TGTGCCAGCAGCTCTGGACTAGAGATAGACGAGCAGTACTTC. Translated, it gives CASSSGLEIDEQYF.

This chain connects TRBV2 to TRBJ2-7; unclear D gene. Per germline, CDR1 SNHLY and CDR2 FYNNEI. The CDR3 consists of 13 residues. Deletions cut 2 bases from V and 6 bases from J, with 11 bases between. Here the CDR3 reads CASSELPVTEQYF. The CDR3, as DNA: TGTGCCAGCAGTGAATTACCGGTCACCGAGCAGTACTTC. Together with reference TRBV2 and TRBJ2-7, the CDR3 gives the full variable domain: EPEVTQTPSHQVTQMGQEVILRCVPISNHLYFYWYRQILGQKVEFLVSFYNNEISEKSEIFDDQFSVERPDGSNFTLKIRSTKLEDSAMYFCASSELPVTEQYFGPGTRLTVT.

This rearrangement joins TRBV5-1 to TRBJ1-2; no definite D call. The V gene's germline CDR1 is SGHRS and CDR2 YFSETQ. Trimming removed 0 bases from V and 1 base from J, with 4 bases in between. CDR3 length equals 13 residues. Here the CDR3 DNA reads TGCGCCAGCAGCTTGGACAATAACTATGGCTACACCTTC. Residues: CASSLDNNYGYTF.

The rearrangement uses TRBV10-3 and TRBJ2-1, with D possibly being TRBD2 (5 bases). This CDR3 is built from 14 residues. The V end was cut by 7 bases, the J end by 6 bases, with 16 bases between. Germline-derived CDR1 and CDR2 are ENHRY and SYGVKD. The CDR3 nucleotides read TGTGCCATCACCGAGGCGGGTGCCTCCAATGAGCAGTTCTTC. As protein: CAITEAGASNEQFF.

The J gene is TRBJ2-1, the V gene TRBV10-3, with 8 bases identical to TRBD2. The CDR3 contains 15 residues. Losses at the gene ends were 7 bases for V and 0 bases for J; bases not matched to a gene: 5. Germline CDR1 and CDR2: ENHRY and SYGVKD. The CDR3 region has the DNA TGTGCCATCAAAAGGCGGGAGGACTCCTACAATGAGCAGTTCTTC. This codes for CAIKRREDSYNEQFF.

The chain employs TRBV6-6 and TRBJ1-2; the D gene is possibly TRBD1 (6 bases). V was clipped by 3 bases and J by 6 bases, with 17 bases between them. The CDR3 consists of 15 residues. Per germline, CDR1 MNHNY and CDR2 SVGAGI (reference sequence). The DNA of the CDR3 is TGTGCCAGCAGTTATAATACAGGGAGTATCGATGGCTACACCTTC. This translates into CASSYNTGSIDGYTF.

The DNA for the CDR3 is TGTGCCAGCAGGAGGGATACCCTCCCCAATCAGCCCCAGCATTTT. Translation: CASRRDTLPNQPQHF. The genes are TRBV27 and TRBJ1-5; D is uncertain. Trimming took off 6 bases at V and 3 bases at J, with 15 bases between the two ends. Per the germline V gene, CDR1 is MNHEY and CDR2 is SMNVEV (reference sequence). This CDR3 is built from 15 residues.

The gene calls are TRBV6-2 or TRBV6-3 and TRBJ2-2; 12 positions agree with TRBD1. This CDR3 has 15 amino acids. Trimming removed 7 bases from V and 6 bases from J; junction bases left unmatched: 6. Per the germline V gene, CDR1 is MNHEY and CDR2 is SVGEGT. The CDR3 here is CASTPGTGGPGELFF. DNA for the CDR3: TGTGCCAGCACCCCTGGGACAGGGGGCCCCGGGGAGCTGTTTTTT.